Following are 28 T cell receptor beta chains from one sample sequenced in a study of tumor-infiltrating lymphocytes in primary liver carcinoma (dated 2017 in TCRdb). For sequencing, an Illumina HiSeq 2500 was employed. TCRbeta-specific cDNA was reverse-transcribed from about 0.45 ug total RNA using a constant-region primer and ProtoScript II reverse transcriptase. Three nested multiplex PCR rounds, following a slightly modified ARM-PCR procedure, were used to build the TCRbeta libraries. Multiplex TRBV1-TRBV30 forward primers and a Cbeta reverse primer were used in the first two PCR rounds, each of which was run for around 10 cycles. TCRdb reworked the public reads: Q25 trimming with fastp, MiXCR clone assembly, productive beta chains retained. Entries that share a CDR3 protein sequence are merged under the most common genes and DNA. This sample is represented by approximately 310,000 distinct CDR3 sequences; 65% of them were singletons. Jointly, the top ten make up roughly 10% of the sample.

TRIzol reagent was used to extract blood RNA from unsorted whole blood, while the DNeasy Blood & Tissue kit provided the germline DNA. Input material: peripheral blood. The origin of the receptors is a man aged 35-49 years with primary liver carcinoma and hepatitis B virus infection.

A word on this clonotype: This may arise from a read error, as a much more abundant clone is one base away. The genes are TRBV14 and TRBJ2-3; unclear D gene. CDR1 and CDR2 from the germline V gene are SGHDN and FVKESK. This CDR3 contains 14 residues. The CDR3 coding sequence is TGTGCCAGAAGCCGTCTCATATTCACAGATACGCAGTATTTT. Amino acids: CARSRLIFTDTQYF.

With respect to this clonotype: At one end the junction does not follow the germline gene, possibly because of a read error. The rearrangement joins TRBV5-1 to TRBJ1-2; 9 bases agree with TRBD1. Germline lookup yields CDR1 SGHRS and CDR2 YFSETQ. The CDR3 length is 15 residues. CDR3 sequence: CTSRYPGQGAGGYTF. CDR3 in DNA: TGCACCAGTAGATACCCGGGACAGGGCGCCGGCGGCTACACCTTC.

CDR3 sequence (DNA): TGCAGTGCTAGAGCAGGGCCCGGCTACACCTTC. It yields the protein CSARAGPGYTF. This chain joins TRBV20-1 and TRBJ1-2; D might be TRBD1 (5 bases). V was clipped by 1 base and J by 8 bases, with 8 bases between them. The germline CDR1 and CDR2 sequences are DFQATT and SNEGSKA (reference sequence). The CDR3 sequence is 11 residues long.

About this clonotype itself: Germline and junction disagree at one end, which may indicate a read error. The CDR3 spells CASSHDGGAPKYGYTF. CDR3 nucleotides: TGTGCCAGCAGCCACGATGGGGGCGCCCCTAAGTATGGCTACACCTTC. The chain is built from TRBV4-2 and TRBJ1-2; D perhaps matches TRBD1 (6 bases). The CDR3 has 16 residues. Germline V lookup: CDR1 LGHNA, CDR2 YNFKEQ.

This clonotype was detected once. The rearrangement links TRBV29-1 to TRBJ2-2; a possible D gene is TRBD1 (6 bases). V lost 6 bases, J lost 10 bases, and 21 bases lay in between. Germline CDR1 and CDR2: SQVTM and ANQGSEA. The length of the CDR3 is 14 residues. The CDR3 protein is CSVYGTLGREELFF. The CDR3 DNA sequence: TGCAGCGTCTATGGGACACTGGGTCGCGAGGAGCTGTTTTTT.

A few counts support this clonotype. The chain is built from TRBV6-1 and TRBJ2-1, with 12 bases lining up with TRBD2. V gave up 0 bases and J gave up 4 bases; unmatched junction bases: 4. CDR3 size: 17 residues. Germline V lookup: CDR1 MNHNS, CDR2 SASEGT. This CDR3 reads CASSEARLAGAYNEQFF. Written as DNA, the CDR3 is TGTGCCAGCAGTGAAGCCCGACTAGCGGGGGCTTACAATGAGCAGTTCTTC.

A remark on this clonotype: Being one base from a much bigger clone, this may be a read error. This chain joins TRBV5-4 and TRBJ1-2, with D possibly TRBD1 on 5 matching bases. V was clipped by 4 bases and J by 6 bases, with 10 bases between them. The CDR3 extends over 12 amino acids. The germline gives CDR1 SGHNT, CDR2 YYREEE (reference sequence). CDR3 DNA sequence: TGTGCCAGCAGCCTCGAACAGGATGGCTACACCTTC. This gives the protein CASSLEQDGYTF.

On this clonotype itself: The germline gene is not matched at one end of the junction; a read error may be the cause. CDR3 nucleotide sequence: TGTGCCTGCAGTTTTTCATCAGGGGTGGATCAGCCCCAGCATTTT. This translates into CACSFSSGVDQPQHF. This chain links TRBV12-3 or TRBV12-4 with TRBJ1-5; the D gene is possibly TRBD1 (6 bases). The CDR3 has 15 residues.

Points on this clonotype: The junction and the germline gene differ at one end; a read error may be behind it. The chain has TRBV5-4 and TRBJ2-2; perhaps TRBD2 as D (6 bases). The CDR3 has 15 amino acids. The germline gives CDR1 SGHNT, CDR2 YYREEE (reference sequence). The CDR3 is CASGQGLSNTRELFF. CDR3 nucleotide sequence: TGTGCCAGCGGCCAGGGACTTTCGAACACCCGGGAGCTGTTTTTT.

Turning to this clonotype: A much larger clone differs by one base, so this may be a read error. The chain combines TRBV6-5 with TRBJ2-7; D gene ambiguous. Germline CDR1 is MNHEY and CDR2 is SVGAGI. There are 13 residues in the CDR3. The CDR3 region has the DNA TGTGCCAGCAGTCGTGGGTTTTCCTACGAGCGGTACTTC. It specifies CASSRGFSYERYF.

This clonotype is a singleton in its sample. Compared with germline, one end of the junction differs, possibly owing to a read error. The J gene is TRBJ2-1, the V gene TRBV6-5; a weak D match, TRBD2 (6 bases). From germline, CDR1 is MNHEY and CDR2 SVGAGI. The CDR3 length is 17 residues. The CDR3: CAISYSAGWVSCNEQFF. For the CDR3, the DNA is TGTGCCATCAGTTACTCCGCGGGGTGGGTGTCCTGCAATGAGCAGTTCTTC.

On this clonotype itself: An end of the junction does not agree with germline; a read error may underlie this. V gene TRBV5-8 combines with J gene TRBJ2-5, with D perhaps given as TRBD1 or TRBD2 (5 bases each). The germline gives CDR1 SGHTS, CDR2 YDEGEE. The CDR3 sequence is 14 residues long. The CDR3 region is CTSSFRGLQETQYF. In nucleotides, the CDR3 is TGTACCAGCAGCTTCCGGGGCCTCCAAGAGACCCAGTACTTC.

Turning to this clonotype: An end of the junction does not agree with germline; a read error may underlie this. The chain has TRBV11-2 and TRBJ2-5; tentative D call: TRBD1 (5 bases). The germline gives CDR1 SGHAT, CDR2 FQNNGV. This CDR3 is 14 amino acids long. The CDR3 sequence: CVSSRPQGFETQYF. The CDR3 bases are TGTGTCAGCAGCCGACCCCAGGGCTTCGAGACCCAGTACTTC.

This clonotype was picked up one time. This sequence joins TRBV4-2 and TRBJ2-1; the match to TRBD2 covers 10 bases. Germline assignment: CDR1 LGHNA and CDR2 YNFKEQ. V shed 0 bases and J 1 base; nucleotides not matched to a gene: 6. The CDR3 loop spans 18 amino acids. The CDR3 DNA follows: TGTGCCAGCAGCCAAGAGACTAGCGGGCTCAGGTCCTACAATGAGCAGTTCTTC. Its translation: CASSQETSGLRSYNEQFF.

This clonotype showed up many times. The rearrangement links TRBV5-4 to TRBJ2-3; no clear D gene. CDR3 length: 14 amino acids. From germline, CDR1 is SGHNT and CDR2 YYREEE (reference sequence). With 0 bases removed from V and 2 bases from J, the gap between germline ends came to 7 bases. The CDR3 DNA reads TGTGCCAGCAGCTTGGTGGCACACACAGATACGCAGTATTTT. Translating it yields CASSLVAHTDTQYF.

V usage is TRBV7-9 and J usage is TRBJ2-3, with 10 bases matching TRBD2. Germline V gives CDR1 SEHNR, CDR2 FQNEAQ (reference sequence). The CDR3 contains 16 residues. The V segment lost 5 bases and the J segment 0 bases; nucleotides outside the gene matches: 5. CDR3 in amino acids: CASSPGLAASTDTQYF. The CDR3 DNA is TGTGCCAGCAGCCCCGGACTAGCGGCTAGCACAGATACGCAGTATTTT.

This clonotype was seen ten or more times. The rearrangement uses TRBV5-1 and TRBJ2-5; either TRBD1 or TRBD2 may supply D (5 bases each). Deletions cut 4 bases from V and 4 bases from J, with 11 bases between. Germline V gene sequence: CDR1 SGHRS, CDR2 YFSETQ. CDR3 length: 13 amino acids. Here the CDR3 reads CASSVGDGETQYF. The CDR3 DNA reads TGCGCCAGCAGCGTGGGGGACGGAGAGACCCAGTACTTC. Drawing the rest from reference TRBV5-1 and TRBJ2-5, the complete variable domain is KAGVTQTPRYLIKTRGQQVTLSCSPISGHRSVSWYQQTPGQGLQFLFEYFSETQRNKGNFPGRFSGRQFSNSRSEMNVSTLELGDSALYLCASSVGDGETQYFGPGTRLLVL.

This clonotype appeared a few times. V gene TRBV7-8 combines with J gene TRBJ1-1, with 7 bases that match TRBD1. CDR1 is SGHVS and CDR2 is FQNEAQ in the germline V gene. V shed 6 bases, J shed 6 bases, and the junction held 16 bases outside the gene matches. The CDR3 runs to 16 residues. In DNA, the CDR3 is TGTGCCAGCAGTTACCCCACACCGACAGGGAGCCCTGAAGCTTTCTTT. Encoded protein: CASSYPTPTGSPEAFF. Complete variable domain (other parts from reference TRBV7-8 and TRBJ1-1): GAGVSQSPRYKVAKRGQDVALRCDPISGHVSLFWYQQALGQGPEFLTYFQNEAQLDKSGLPSDRFFAERPEGSVSTLKIQRTQQEDSAVYLCASSYPTPTGSPEAFFGQGTRLTVV.

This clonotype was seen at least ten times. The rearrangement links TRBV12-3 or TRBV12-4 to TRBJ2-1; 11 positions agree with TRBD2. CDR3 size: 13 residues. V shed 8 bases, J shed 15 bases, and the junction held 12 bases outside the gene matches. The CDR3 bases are TGTGCCAGCGCCGGACTAGCGGGCCCCAGAGGGTTCTTC. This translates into CASAGLAGPRGFF.

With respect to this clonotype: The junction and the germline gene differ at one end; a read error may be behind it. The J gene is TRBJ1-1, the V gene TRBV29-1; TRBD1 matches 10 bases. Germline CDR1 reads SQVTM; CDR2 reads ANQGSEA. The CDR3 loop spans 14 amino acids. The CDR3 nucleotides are TGTAGCGGTGGGACAGGGGTTGGGGTCACTGGAGCTTTCTTT. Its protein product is CSGGTGVGVTGAFF.

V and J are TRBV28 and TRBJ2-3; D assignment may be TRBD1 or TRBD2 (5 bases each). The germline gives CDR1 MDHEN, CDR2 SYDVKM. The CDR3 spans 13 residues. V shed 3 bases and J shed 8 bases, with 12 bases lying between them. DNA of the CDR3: TGTGCCAGCAGTTTGGGACGGGCCGTTACGCAGTATTTT. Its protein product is CASSLGRAVTQYF.

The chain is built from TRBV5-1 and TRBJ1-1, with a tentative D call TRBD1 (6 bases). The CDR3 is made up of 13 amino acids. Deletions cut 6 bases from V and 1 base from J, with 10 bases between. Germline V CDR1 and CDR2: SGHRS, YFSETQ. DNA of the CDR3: TGCGCCAGCAAGAGGGACACGAACACTGAAGCTTTCTTT. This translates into CASKRDTNTEAFF.

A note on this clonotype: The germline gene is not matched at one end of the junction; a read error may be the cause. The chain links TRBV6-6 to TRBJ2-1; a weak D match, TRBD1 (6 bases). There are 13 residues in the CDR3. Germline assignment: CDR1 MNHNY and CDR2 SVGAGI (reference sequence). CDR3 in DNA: TGTGCCAACAGTTACAGGGAATACAATGAGCAGTTCTTC. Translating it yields CANSYREYNEQFF.

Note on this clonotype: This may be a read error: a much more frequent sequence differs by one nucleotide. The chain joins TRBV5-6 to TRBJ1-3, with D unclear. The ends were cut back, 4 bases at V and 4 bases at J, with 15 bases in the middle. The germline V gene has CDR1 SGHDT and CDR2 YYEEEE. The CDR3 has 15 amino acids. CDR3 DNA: TGTGCCAGCAGCCTAGAACTAGACGCAGGAAACACCATATATTTT. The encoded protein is CASSLELDAGNTIYF.

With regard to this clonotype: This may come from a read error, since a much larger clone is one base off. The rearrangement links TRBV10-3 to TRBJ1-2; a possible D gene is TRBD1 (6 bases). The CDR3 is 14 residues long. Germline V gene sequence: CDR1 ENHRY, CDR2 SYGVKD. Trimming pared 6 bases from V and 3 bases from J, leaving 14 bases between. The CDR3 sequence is CAIRRDTTYYGYTF. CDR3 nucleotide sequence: TGTGCCATCAGAAGGGACACCACATACTATGGCTACACCTTC.

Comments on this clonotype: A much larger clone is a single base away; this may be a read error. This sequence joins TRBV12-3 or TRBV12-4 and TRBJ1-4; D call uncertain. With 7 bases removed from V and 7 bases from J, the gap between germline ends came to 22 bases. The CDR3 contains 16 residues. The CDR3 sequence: CASNPMRTLRSEKLFF. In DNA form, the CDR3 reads TGTGCCAGCAATCCGATGCGGACGCTCCGGAGTGAAAAACTGTTTTTT.

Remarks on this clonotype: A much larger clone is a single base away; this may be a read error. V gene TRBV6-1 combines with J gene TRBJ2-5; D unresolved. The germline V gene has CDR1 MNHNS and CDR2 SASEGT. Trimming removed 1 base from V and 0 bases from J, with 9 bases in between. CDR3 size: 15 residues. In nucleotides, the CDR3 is TGTGCCAGCAGTGAAGGGGTCACCAACCAAGAGACCCAGTACTTC. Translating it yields CASSEGVTNQETQYF.

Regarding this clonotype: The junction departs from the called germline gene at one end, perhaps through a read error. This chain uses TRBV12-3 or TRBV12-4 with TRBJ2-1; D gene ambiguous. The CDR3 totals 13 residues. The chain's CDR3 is CAGSLIRAYEQFF. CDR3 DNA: TGTGCCGGCAGTTTAATCCGGGCCTATGAGCAGTTCTTC.